The table lists the clone carrying this T cell receptor (beta chain) with many counts. The antigen is undetermined. Trimming removed 6 bases from V and 4 bases from J; junction bases left unmatched: 8. Germline lookup yields CDR1 MNHNY and CDR2 SVGAGI (reference sequence). This CDR3 comprises 15 residues. The data stem from a study of neurological immune-mediated disorders. Points from the study as a whole: None of the CDR3 amino acid sequences of expanded clones recurred across subjects, suggesting private repertoires in all groups. HTLV-1-associated myelopathy had the most TCR clonal expansion, whereas multiple sclerosis had the least (lower than in healthy controls).

2 million unsorted PBMCs were stored in RNAlater at -80 °C before RNA extraction. The cDNA came from 5'RACE with 10-nucleotide random UMIs. MiXCR was run by TCRdb on the 5' RACE reads, yielding one entry per CDR3 protein. The sample has 23,000 or so distinct CDR3 sequences; around 13% are singletons. This receptor was taken from an older woman with HTLV-1-associated myelopathy (HAM/TSP). V is TRBV6-6 and J is TRBJ2-7; 11 bases map to TRBD2. Sequenced sample: PBMCs. CDR3 DNA sequence: TGTGCCAGCAGCGCCACTAGCGGGAGCACATACGAGCAGTACTTC. Translating gives CASSATSGSTYEQYF.